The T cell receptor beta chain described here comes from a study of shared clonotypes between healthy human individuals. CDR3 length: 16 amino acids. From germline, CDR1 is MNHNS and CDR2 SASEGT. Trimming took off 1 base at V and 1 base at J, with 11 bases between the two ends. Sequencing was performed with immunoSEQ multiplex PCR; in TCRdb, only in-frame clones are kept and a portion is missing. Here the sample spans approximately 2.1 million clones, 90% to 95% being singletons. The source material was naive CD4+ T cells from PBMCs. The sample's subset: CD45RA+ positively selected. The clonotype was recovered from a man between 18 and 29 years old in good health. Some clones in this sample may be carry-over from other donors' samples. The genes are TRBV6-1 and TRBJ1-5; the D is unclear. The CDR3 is CASSEVGNLSNQPQHF. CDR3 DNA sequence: TGTGCCAGCAGTGAAGTGGGGAATCTGAGCAATCAGCCCCAGCATTTT.